This T cell receptor (beta chain) was sequenced for a study of T cells in Graves' hyperthyroidism and ophthalmopathy. Findings and limits, study-wide: Ophthalmopathy could be told apart from stable hyperthyroidism with a 13 V-J model. Ophthalmopathy got predicted by the model a median approximately 6.4 months before its onset.

The study excluded patients with uncontrolled infection, other autoimmune disease, pregnancy or lactation. On the basis of clinical symptoms, serum thyroxine and TRAb, thyroid ultrasound and orbital computed tomography, diagnoses were made. On this clonotype itself: What it binds is unknown.

This CDR3 spans 16 amino acids. Germline CDR1 is DFQATT and CDR2 is SNEGSKA (reference sequence). V shed 2 bases and J shed 6 bases, with 23 bases lying between them. The CDR3 regions of TCR beta were amplified from RNA transcripts. First-round RT-PCR with HTBI primers amplified the TCR CDR3 region. MiXCR, applied by TCRdb to the multiplex PCR reads, yields one record per CDR3 protein. The sample holds 540,000 or so distinct CDR3 sequences; 46% are singletons and the top ten take around 20%. The sequence derives from an adult woman with Graves' disease, either hyperthyroidism or ophthalmopathy (not recorded which). The sample was peripheral blood or thyroid tissue (not recorded which). J is TRBJ2-7 and V is TRBV20-1; D is possibly TRBD2 (7 bases). The CDR3, as DNA: TGCAGTGCTAGACCTCAGGGCGGGGGCGTTATACGCGAGCAGTACTTC. Its translation is CSARPQGGGVIREQYF.